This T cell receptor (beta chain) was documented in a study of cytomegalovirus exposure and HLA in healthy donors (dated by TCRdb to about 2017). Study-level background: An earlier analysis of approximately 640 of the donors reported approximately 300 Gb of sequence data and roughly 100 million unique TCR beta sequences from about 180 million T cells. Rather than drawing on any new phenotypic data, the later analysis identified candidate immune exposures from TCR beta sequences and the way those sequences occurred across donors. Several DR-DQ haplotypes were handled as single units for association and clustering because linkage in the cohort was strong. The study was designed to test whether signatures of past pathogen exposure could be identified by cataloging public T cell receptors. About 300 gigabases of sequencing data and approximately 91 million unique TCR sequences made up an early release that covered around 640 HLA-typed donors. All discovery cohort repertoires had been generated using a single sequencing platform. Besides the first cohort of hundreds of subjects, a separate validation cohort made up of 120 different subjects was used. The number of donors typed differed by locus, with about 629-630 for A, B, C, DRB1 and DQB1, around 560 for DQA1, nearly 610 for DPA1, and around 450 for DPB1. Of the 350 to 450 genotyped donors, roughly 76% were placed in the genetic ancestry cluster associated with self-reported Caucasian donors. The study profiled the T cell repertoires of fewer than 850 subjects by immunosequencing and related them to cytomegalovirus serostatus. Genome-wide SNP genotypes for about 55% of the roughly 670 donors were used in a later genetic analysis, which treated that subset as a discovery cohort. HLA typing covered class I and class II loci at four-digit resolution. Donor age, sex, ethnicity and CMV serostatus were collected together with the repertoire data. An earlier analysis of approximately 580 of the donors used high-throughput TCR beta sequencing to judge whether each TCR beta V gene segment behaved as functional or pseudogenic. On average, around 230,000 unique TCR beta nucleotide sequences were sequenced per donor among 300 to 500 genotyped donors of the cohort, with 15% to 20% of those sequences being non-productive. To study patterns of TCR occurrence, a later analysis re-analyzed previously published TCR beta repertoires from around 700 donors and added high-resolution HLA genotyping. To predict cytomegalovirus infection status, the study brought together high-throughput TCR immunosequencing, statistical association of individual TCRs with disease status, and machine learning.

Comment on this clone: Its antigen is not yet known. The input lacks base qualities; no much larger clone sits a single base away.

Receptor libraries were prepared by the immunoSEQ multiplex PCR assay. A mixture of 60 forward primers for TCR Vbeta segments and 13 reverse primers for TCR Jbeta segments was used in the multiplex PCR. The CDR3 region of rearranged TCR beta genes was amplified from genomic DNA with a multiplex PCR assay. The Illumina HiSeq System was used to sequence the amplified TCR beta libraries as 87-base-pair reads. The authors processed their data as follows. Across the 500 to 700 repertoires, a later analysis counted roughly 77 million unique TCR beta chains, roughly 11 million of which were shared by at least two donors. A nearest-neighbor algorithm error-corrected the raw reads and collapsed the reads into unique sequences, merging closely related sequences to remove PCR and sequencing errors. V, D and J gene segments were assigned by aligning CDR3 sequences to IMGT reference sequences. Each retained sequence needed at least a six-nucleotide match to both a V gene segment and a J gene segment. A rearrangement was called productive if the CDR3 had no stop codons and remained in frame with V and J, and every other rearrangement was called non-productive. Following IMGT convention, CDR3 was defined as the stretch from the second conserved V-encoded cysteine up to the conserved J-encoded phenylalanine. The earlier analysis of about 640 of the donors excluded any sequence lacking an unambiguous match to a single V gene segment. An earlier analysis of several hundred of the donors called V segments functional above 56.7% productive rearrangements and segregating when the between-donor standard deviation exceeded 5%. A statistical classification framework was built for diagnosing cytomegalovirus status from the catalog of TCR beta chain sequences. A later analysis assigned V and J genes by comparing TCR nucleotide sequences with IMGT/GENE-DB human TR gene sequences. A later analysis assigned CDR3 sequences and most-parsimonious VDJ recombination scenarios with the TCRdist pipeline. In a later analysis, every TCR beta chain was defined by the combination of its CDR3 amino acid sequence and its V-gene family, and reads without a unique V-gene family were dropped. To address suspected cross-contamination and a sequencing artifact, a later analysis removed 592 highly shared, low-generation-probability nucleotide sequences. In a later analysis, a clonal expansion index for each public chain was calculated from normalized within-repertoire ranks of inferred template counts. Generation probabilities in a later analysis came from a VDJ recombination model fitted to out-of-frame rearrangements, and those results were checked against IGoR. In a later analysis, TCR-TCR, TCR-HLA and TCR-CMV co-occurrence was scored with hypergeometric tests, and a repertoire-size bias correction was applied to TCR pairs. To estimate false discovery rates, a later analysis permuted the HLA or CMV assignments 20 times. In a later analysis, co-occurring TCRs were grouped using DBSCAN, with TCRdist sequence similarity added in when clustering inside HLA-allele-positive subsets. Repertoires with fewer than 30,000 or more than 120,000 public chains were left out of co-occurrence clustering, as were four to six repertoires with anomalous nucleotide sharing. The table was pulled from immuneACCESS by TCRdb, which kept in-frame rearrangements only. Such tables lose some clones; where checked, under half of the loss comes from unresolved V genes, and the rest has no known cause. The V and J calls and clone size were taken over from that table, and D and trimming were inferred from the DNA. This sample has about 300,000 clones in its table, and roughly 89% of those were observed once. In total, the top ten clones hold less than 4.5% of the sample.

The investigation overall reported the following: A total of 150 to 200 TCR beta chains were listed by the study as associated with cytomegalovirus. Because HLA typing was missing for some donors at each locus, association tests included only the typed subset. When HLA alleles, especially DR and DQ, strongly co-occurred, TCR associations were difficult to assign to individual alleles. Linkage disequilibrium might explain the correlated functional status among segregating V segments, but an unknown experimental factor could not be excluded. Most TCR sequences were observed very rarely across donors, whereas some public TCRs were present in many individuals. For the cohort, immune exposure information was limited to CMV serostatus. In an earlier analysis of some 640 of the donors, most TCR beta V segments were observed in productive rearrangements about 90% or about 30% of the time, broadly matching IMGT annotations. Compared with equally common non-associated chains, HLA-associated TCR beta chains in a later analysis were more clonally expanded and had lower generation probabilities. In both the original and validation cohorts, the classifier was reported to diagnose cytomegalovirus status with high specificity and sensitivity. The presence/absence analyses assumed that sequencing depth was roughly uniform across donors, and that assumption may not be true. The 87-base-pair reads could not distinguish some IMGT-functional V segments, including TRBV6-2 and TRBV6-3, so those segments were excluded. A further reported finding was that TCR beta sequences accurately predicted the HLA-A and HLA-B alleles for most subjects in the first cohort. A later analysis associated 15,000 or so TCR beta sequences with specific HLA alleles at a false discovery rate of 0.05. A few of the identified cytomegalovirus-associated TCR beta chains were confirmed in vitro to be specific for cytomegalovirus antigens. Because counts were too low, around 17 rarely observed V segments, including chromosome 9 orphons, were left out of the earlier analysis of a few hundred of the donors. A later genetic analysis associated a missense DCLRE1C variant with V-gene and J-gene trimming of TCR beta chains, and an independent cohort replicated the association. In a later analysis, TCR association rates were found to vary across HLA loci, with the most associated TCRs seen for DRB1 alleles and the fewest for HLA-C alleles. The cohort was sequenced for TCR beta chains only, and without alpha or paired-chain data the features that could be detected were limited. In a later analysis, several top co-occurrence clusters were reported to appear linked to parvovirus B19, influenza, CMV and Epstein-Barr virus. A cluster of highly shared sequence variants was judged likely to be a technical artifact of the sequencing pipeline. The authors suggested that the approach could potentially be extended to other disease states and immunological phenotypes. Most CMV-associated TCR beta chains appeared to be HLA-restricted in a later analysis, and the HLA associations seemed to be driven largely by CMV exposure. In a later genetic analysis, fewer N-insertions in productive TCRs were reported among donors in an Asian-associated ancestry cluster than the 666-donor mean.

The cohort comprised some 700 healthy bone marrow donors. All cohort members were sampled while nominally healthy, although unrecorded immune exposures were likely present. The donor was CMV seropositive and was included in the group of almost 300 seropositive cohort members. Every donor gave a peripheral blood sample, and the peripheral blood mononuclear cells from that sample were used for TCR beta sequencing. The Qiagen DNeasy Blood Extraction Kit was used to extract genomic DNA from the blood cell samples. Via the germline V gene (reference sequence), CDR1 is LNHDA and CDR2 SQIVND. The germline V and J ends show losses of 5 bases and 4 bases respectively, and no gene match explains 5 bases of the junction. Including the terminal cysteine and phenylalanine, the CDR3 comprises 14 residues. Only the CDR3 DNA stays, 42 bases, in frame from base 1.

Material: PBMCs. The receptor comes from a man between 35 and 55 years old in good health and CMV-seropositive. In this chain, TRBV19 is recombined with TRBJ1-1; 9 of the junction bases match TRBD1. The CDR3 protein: CASSWDREGTEAFF. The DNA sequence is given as TGTGCCAGTAGTTGGGACAGGGAGGGCACTGAAGCTTTCTTT.